Listed below are T cell receptor beta chains from one sample, sequenced in a study of shared clonotypes between healthy human individuals. Assay used: immunoSEQ multiplex PCR; TCRdb lists only in-frame clones, some missing. The sample lists around 990,000 clones, 77% occurring once. The sample comprised memory CD4+ T cells from PBMCs. Receptors originate from a young man in good health. Some clones in this sample may be carry-over from other donors' samples. Each CDR3 is given with its conserved first and last residue. Each record gives: V gene, clone size, J gene, D gene, CDR3 protein, CDR3 DNA. A D gene is named only where the DNA matches it firmly. The size of a clone is reported for some rows only, either as once, few or many, or as a class for expanded clones.

v_call: TRBV9
clone_size: -
j_call: TRBJ1-2
d_call: TRBD1
cdr3_aa: CASSVAGTGTYGYTF
cdr3_nt: TGTGCCAGCAGCGTAGCCGGGACAGGGACCTATGGCTACACCTTC

v_call: TRBV2
clone_size: -
j_call: TRBJ2-2
d_call: TRBD2
cdr3_aa: CASSVGGRATGELFF
cdr3_nt: TGTGCCAGCAGTGTAGGCGGGAGAGCCACCGGGGAGCTGTTTTTT

v_call: TRBV6-6
clone_size: -
j_call: TRBJ1-4
d_call: -
cdr3_aa: CASRGQPNEKLFF
cdr3_nt: TGTGCCAGCAGAGGACAGCCTAATGAAAAACTGTTTTTT

v_call: TRBV2
clone_size: -
j_call: TRBJ1-1
d_call: -
cdr3_aa: CASRKGRGQRMNTEAFF
cdr3_nt: TGTGCCAGCAGGAAGGGGCGCGGACAGCGTATGAACACTGAAGCTTTCTTT

v_call: TRBV11-3
clone_size: -
j_call: TRBJ2-3
d_call: TRBD2
cdr3_aa: CASSRRTGGISADTQYF
cdr3_nt: TGTGCCAGCAGCCGCCGTACCGGGGGGATAAGTGCAGATACGCAGTATTTT

v_call: TRBV28
clone_size: -
j_call: TRBJ2-3
d_call: TRBD2
cdr3_aa: CASSFLAGAPTTDTQYF
cdr3_nt: TGTGCCAGCAGTTTTCTAGCGGGCGCCCCAACCACAGATACGCAGTATTTT

v_call: TRBV19
clone_size: many
j_call: TRBJ1-1
d_call: -
cdr3_aa: CASSGRYTEAFF
cdr3_nt: TGTGCCAGTAGCGGGCGATACACTGAAGCTTTCTTT

v_call: TRBV11-2
clone_size: -
j_call: TRBJ2-1
d_call: -
cdr3_aa: CASSLGRGNEQFF
cdr3_nt: TGTGCCAGCAGCTTAGGGAGGGGGAATGAGCAGTTCTTC

v_call: TRBV5-1
clone_size: few
j_call: TRBJ2-5
d_call: TRBD2
cdr3_aa: CASSLGRLSGTSLETQYF
cdr3_nt: TGCGCCAGCAGCTTGGGTCGGTTGTCCGGGACTAGCCTAGAGACCCAGTACTTC

v_call: TRBV5-1
clone_size: -
j_call: TRBJ1-4
d_call: -
cdr3_aa: CASSLGQGGEKLFF
cdr3_nt: TGCGCCAGCAGCTTGGGCCAGGGAGGGGAAAAACTGTTTTTT

v_call: TRBV5-1
clone_size: -
j_call: TRBJ1-4
d_call: -
cdr3_aa: CASREQGTARKLFF
cdr3_nt: TGCGCCAGCAGGGAGCAGGGGACCGCAAGGAAACTGTTTTTT

v_call: TRBV6-6
clone_size: -
j_call: TRBJ1-1
d_call: TRBD1
cdr3_aa: CASMIQGRWTEAFF
cdr3_nt: TGTGCCAGCATGATACAGGGGCGGTGGACTGAAGCTTTCTTT

v_call: TRBV29-1
clone_size: once
j_call: TRBJ1-2
d_call: TRBD1
cdr3_aa: CSVDSGQGAGNYGYTF
cdr3_nt: TGCAGCGTTGACTCCGGACAGGGGGCTGGTAACTATGGCTACACCTTC

v_call: TRBV5-1
clone_size: -
j_call: TRBJ1-1
d_call: TRBD1
cdr3_aa: CASSVGTGEAFF
cdr3_nt: TGCGCCAGCAGCGTCGGGACAGGGGAAGCTTTCTTT

v_call: TRBV19
clone_size: -
j_call: TRBJ1-2
d_call: TRBD1
cdr3_aa: CASSRDSTYGYTF
cdr3_nt: TGTGCCAGTAGCAGGGACAGCACCTATGGCTACACCTTC

v_call: TRBV15
clone_size: -
j_call: TRBJ2-5
d_call: -
cdr3_aa: CATSRQGTQETQYF
cdr3_nt: TGTGCCACCAGCAGACAGGGAACCCAAGAGACCCAGTACTTC

v_call: TRBV6-1
clone_size: -
j_call: TRBJ2-3
d_call: TRBD2
cdr3_aa: CASSEDFGAGGSTDTQYF
cdr3_nt: TGTGCCAGCAGTGAAGATTTTGGGGCGGGAGGGAGCACAGATACGCAGTATTTT

v_call: TRBV5-8
clone_size: -
j_call: TRBJ2-1
d_call: TRBD1
cdr3_aa: CASNRGDSNYNEQFF
cdr3_nt: TGTGCCAGCAACAGGGGGGATTCCAACTACAATGAGCAGTTCTTC

v_call: TRBV6-5
clone_size: -
j_call: TRBJ1-2
d_call: -
cdr3_aa: CASSSTREIYGYTF
cdr3_nt: TGTGCCAGCAGCTCAACCCGCGAAATCTATGGCTACACCTTC

v_call: TRBV4-3
clone_size: -
j_call: TRBJ1-2
d_call: -
cdr3_aa: CASSQDSLLDYGYTF
cdr3_nt: TGCGCCAGCAGCCAAGATAGCCTATTAGACTATGGCTACACCTTC

v_call: TRBV21-1
clone_size: -
j_call: TRBJ2-1
d_call: -
cdr3_aa: CASLQGNEQFF
cdr3_nt: TGTGCCAGTCTACAGGGGAATGAGCAGTTCTTC

v_call: TRBV27
clone_size: few
j_call: TRBJ1-1
d_call: -
cdr3_aa: CASSLSPGAGTEAFF
cdr3_nt: TGTGCCAGCAGTTTATCGCCAGGGGCCGGGACTGAAGCTTTCTTT

v_call: TRBV5-1
clone_size: few
j_call: TRBJ2-1
d_call: -
cdr3_aa: CASSLVSVSGPTYNEQFF
cdr3_nt: TGCGCCAGCAGCTTGGTATCAGTGAGCGGGCCAACCTACAATGAGCAGTTCTTC

v_call: TRBV5-1
clone_size: -
j_call: TRBJ1-2
d_call: -
cdr3_aa: CASSFLYGYTF
cdr3_nt: TGCGCCAGCAGCTTCCTGTATGGCTACACCTTC

v_call: TRBV6-1
clone_size: many
j_call: TRBJ1-1
d_call: -
cdr3_aa: CASSERVGNTEAFF
cdr3_nt: TGTGCCAGCAGTGAACGGGTTGGGAACACTGAAGCTTTCTTT

v_call: TRBV7-3
clone_size: -
j_call: TRBJ2-3
d_call: TRBD1
cdr3_aa: CASSRQGQNTDTQYF
cdr3_nt: TGTGCCAGCAGTCGACAGGGCCAGAACACAGATACGCAGTATTTT

v_call: TRBV7-9
clone_size: -
j_call: TRBJ1-2
d_call: -
cdr3_aa: CASSLAGSPGYGYTF
cdr3_nt: TGTGCCAGCAGCTTAGCGGGGTCCCCCGGCTATGGCTACACCTTC

v_call: TRBV6-1
clone_size: -
j_call: TRBJ2-1
d_call: -
cdr3_aa: CASSSGSSYNEQFF
cdr3_nt: TGTGCCAGCAGTAGCGGTAGCTCCTACAATGAGCAGTTCTTC

v_call: TRBV2
clone_size: few
j_call: TRBJ2-7
d_call: -
cdr3_aa: CASSGSGTAPSEQYF
cdr3_nt: TGTGCCAGCAGTGGATCCGGGACCGCTCCGAGCGAGCAGTACTTC

v_call: TRBV27
clone_size: once
j_call: TRBJ2-1
d_call: -
cdr3_aa: CASSPRMNEQFF
cdr3_nt: TGTGCCAGCAGTCCTCGAATGAATGAGCAGTTCTTC

v_call: TRBV29-1
clone_size: -
j_call: TRBJ2-5
d_call: TRBD1
cdr3_aa: CSADRDQETQYF
cdr3_nt: TGCAGCGCTGACAGGGACCAAGAGACCCAGTACTTC

v_call: TRBV18
clone_size: -
j_call: TRBJ2-7
d_call: -
cdr3_aa: CASSPGGLTYEQYF
cdr3_nt: TGTGCCAGCTCACCAGGGGGGTTAACCTACGAGCAGTACTTC

v_call: TRBV7-8
clone_size: -
j_call: TRBJ1-5
d_call: -
cdr3_aa: CASSFATGSQPQHF
cdr3_nt: TGTGCCAGCAGCTTCGCTACAGGGAGTCAGCCCCAGCATTTT

v_call: TRBV28
clone_size: -
j_call: TRBJ2-3
d_call: -
cdr3_aa: CATGPTDTQYF
cdr3_nt: TGTGCCACCGGGCCCACAGATACGCAGTATTTT

v_call: TRBV5-8
clone_size: -
j_call: TRBJ2-1
d_call: -
cdr3_aa: CASSLGWGSYNEQFF
cdr3_nt: TGTGCCAGCAGCTTGGGTTGGGGGTCCTACAATGAGCAGTTCTTC

v_call: TRBV5-5
clone_size: -
j_call: TRBJ1-5
d_call: TRBD1
cdr3_aa: CASSPLSGQAGQPQHF
cdr3_nt: TGTGCCAGCAGCCCCCTCTCCGGACAGGCCGGGCAGCCCCAGCATTTT

v_call: TRBV11-1
clone_size: -
j_call: TRBJ2-4
d_call: -
cdr3_aa: CASSLPRGGDGIQYF
cdr3_nt: TGTGCCAGCAGCCTCCCCCGAGGGGGGGATGGCATTCAGTACTTC

v_call: TRBV6-1
clone_size: -
j_call: TRBJ2-5
d_call: TRBD1
cdr3_aa: CASRTGFSVETQYF
cdr3_nt: TGTGCCAGCAGGACAGGGTTCAGCGTCGAGACCCAGTACTTC

v_call: TRBV18
clone_size: -
j_call: TRBJ2-2
d_call: TRBD2
cdr3_aa: CASSSIVRREGPGELFF
cdr3_nt: TGTGCCAGCTCCAGTATAGTGCGACGGGAGGGCCCCGGGGAGCTGTTTTTT

v_call: TRBV2
clone_size: -
j_call: TRBJ2-6
d_call: -
cdr3_aa: CASRGRSGANVLTF
cdr3_nt: TGTGCCAGCCGAGGGCGCTCTGGGGCCAACGTCCTGACTTTC

v_call: TRBV7-3
clone_size: once
j_call: TRBJ2-7
d_call: -
cdr3_aa: CASSSRGAREQYF
cdr3_nt: TGTGCCAGCAGCTCCCGCGGGGCGCGGGAGCAGTACTTC

v_call: TRBV7-8
clone_size: -
j_call: TRBJ2-3
d_call: TRBD2
cdr3_aa: CASSFVTSGTHDTQYF
cdr3_nt: TGTGCCAGCAGCTTTGTCACTAGCGGGACCCACGATACGCAGTATTTT

v_call: TRBV7-8
clone_size: -
j_call: TRBJ2-2
d_call: TRBD1
cdr3_aa: CASSTSQGARELFF
cdr3_nt: TGTGCCAGCAGCACATCTCAGGGGGCCCGGGAGCTGTTTTTT

v_call: TRBV9
clone_size: -
j_call: TRBJ1-2
d_call: -
cdr3_aa: CASTRDAYGYTF
cdr3_nt: TGTGCCAGCACCAGGGACGCGTATGGCTACACCTTC

v_call: TRBV5-4
clone_size: -
j_call: TRBJ1-2
d_call: TRBD1
cdr3_aa: CASSLDPGGNYGYTF
cdr3_nt: TGTGCCAGCAGCTTGGATCCAGGGGGTAACTATGGCTACACCTTC

v_call: TRBV29-1
clone_size: -
j_call: TRBJ2-5
d_call: -
cdr3_aa: CSVRGEQETQYF
cdr3_nt: TGCAGCGTTAGGGGGGAGCAAGAGACCCAGTACTTC

v_call: TRBV9
clone_size: -
j_call: TRBJ1-2
d_call: -
cdr3_aa: CASSDPTDGTPYGYTF
cdr3_nt: TGTGCCAGCAGCGACCCAACAGACGGGACCCCGTATGGCTACACCTTC

v_call: TRBV7-9
clone_size: -
j_call: TRBJ2-3
d_call: -
cdr3_aa: CASSLGAKADTQYF
cdr3_nt: TGTGCCAGCAGCTTAGGAGCTAAAGCAGATACGCAGTATTTT

v_call: TRBV11-1
clone_size: few
j_call: TRBJ2-5
d_call: -
cdr3_aa: CASSERLGGRETQYF
cdr3_nt: TGTGCCAGCAGCGAGAGACTAGGGGGCAGGGAGACCCAGTACTTC

v_call: TRBV7-2
clone_size: -
j_call: TRBJ2-1
d_call: TRBD2
cdr3_aa: CASSQAGTSGIYNEQFF
cdr3_nt: TGTGCCAGCAGCCAGGCCGGGACTAGCGGGATCTACAATGAGCAGTTCTTC

v_call: TRBV9
clone_size: -
j_call: TRBJ1-1
d_call: -
cdr3_aa: CASSGAGGTEAFF
cdr3_nt: TGTGCCAGCAGCGGCGCGGGGGGGACTGAAGCTTTCTTT